The entry below gives a single T cell receptor beta chain sequence along with its context. Its matching antigen is unknown. A second PCR of 7 to 11 cycles used a sample-barcoded 5' primer and a J-beta primer mix. One entry per CDR3 protein, called by TCRdb with MiXCR from the 5' RACE reads. The sample carries roughly 2 million distinct CDR3 sequences, roughly 50% recorded once. This entry is derived from a study of blood T cells in healthy people across ages. Caucasian, healthy and from Russia, the donors were aged between about 6 and 90. Drawing of peripheral blood yielded roughly 9.3 milliliters from each donor. Germline CDR1 is SQVTM and CDR2 is ANQGSEA. V was trimmed by 6 bases and J by 4 bases, leaving 13 bases between them. This CDR3 has 12 amino acids. Findings and limits, study-wide: A greater number of naive CD4+ cells and higher diversity distinguished long-lived donors from aged donors.

The clonotype comes from a woman in her 40s in good health. Sequenced sample: blood. The rearrangement links TRBV29-1 to TRBJ2-7; D not resolved. In nucleotides, the CDR3 is TGCAGCGTATACGGGCAGAATTACGAGCAGTACTTC. This gives the protein CSVYGQNYEQYF.